The next 18 T cell receptor beta chains were all read from a single sample in a study of blood T cells in healthy people across ages. Through a sample-barcoded 5' primer and a J-beta primer mix, a second PCR was run for roughly 6 to 12 cycles. TCRdb fed the 5' RACE reads into MiXCR, producing one record per CDR3 protein. The sample holds about 670,000 distinct CDR3 sequences; 40% to 50% are singletons and the top ten take about 30%. Sequencing used blood. The receptors come from an elderly man in good health.

A few counts support this clonotype. V usage is TRBV6-2 or TRBV6-3 and J usage is TRBJ2-4, with TRBD2 identical over 11 bases. CDR3 size: 15 residues. Germline CDR1 MNHEY, CDR2 SVGEGT. Trimming removed 6 bases from V and 13 bases from J; junction bases left unmatched: 14. As DNA, the CDR3 is TGTGCCAGCAGCCGCCCACTAGCGGGAGTTGGGGAGCAGTACTTC. Translating it yields CASSRPLAGVGEQYF.

The CDR3 nucleotides read TGTGCCAGCAGCTTAGGGAGGCTGCGACAGGGGGGCCAGGGGCAGTACTTC. It encodes CASSLGRLRQGGQGQYF. The chain joins TRBV7-2 to TRBJ2-5; 9 bases agree with TRBD1. Germline V gene sequence: CDR1 SGHTA, CDR2 FQGNSA. Unmatched junction bases numbered 17, after V lost 1 base and J lost 11 bases. The CDR3 is 17 amino acids.

Worth noting for this clonotype: One end of the junction does not line up with germline, which may come from a read error. V is TRBV7-3 and J is TRBJ2-5, with 9 bases that match TRBD1. The CDR3 sequence is 13 residues long. Germline lookup yields CDR1 SGHTA and CDR2 FQGTGA. The CDR3 reads CASSLGQGRTRYF. CDR3 in DNA: TGTGCCAGCAGCTTAGGACAGGGGAGGACCCGGTACTTC. Together with reference TRBV7-3 and TRBJ2-5, the CDR3 gives the full variable domain: GAGVSQTPSNKVTEKGKYVELRCDPISGHTALYWYRQSLGQGPEFLIYFQGTGAADDSGLPNDRFFAVRPEGSVSTLKIQRTERGDSAVYLCASSLGQGRTRYFGPGTRLLVL.

In nucleotides, the CDR3 is TGTGCCACCAGGGATAAGAGAGAGACCCAGTACTTC. This translates into CATRDKRETQYF. The rearrangement joins TRBV25-1 to TRBJ2-5; D possibly corresponds to TRBD1 (5 bases). Germline CDR1 reads MGHDK; CDR2 reads SYGVNS. Trimming left V 10 bases short and J 4 bases short, with 13 bases between. The CDR3 runs to 12 residues. Full variable domain (rest looked up from reference TRBV25-1 and TRBJ2-5): EADIYQTPRYLVIGTGKKITLECSQTMGHDKMYWYQQDPGMELHLIHYSYGVNSTEKGDLSSESTVSRIRTEHFPLTLESARPSHTSQYLCATRDKRETQYFGPGTRLLVL.

The V gene is TRBV9, the J gene TRBJ2-5; 9 bases agree with TRBD1. CDR1 and CDR2 (germline): SGDLS, YYNGEE. J gave up 4 bases and V 3 bases, and 4 bases lay outside the gene matches. This CDR3 spans 14 amino acids. CDR3 protein: CASSGDRGRETQYF. The CDR3 DNA sequence: TGTGCCAGCAGCGGAGACAGGGGGAGAGAGACCCAGTACTTC.

This chain uses TRBV7-6 with TRBJ2-7, with D uncertain. CDR3 length equals 13 residues. CDR1 SGHVS and CDR2 FNYEAQ come from the germline V gene. Trimming shortened V by 5 bases and J by 3 bases, and 11 bases separated the two germline ends. The CDR3 DNA follows: TGTGCCAGCAGCGCCCAACAAGACTACGAGCAGTACTTC. This translates into CASSAQQDYEQYF.

The chain links TRBV5-5 to TRBJ2-2; tentatively, D is TRBD2 (5 bases). Trimming shortened V by 3 bases and J by 6 bases, and 15 bases separated the two germline ends. The CDR3 length is 15 residues. The germline V gene has CDR1 SGHKS and CDR2 YYEKEE (reference sequence). DNA of the CDR3: TGTGCCAGCAGCTGGGCCCCGGGGAAGTCCGGGGAGCTGTTTTTT. Translated, it gives CASSWAPGKSGELFF.

The chain carries TRBV7-8 and TRBJ2-3; 7 bases agree with TRBD2. Trimming at V came to 2 bases and at J to 2 bases, leaving 4 bases not matched to a gene. This CDR3 has 15 amino acids. Looked up from germline, CDR1 is SGHVS and CDR2 is FQNEAQ. The CDR3 coding sequence is TGTGCCAGCAGCTTAACCGGGACTAACACAGATACGCAGTATTTT. This translates into CASSLTGTNTDTQYF.

The CDR3 sequence: CASAVSYNEQFF. CDR3 DNA: TGTGCCAGCGCCGTCTCCTACAATGAGCAGTTCTTC. The chain couples TRBV9 to TRBJ2-1, with no clear D. This CDR3 has 12 amino acids. V dropped 7 bases and J dropped 0 bases, with 5 bases sitting between them. Germline V gene sequence: CDR1 SGDLS, CDR2 YYNGEE.

In its sample, this clonotype was seen many times. CDR3 residues: CSAAGTLSPYEQYF. For the CDR3, the DNA is TGCAGTGCCGCCGGGACCCTTTCCCCCTACGAGCAGTACTTC. This rearrangement joins TRBV20-1 to TRBJ2-7; the D call may be TRBD1 or TRBD2 (5 bases each). The CDR3 extends over 14 amino acids. Germline CDR1 and CDR2: DFQATT and SNEGSKA (reference sequence). Trimming stripped 6 bases from V and 2 bases from J, with 17 bases between.

In this sample, this clonotype turned up many times. CDR3 sequence: CSARDLSVRDGYTF. The CDR3 region has the DNA TGCAGTGCTAGAGATTTATCTGTGAGGGATGGCTACACCTTC. The V gene is TRBV20-1, the J gene TRBJ1-2; D is undetermined. The CDR3 spans 14 residues. V lost 0 bases and J 6 bases, leaving 14 bases between the germline ends. From germline, CDR1 is DFQATT and CDR2 SNEGSKA (reference sequence).

This chain uses TRBV6-6 with TRBJ1-2, with D tentatively TRBD1 (6 bases). Per the germline V gene, CDR1 is MNHNY and CDR2 is SVGAGI (reference sequence). This CDR3 contains 15 residues. V lost 1 base to trimming and J lost 10 bases, with 19 bases between them. The CDR3 protein is CASSYYREGFLDYTF. In DNA form, the CDR3 reads TGTGCCAGCAGTTACTACAGGGAAGGCTTCCTAGACTACACCTTC.

The chain joins TRBV7-2 to TRBJ1-2; D is unclear. Between the trimmed V and J ends, which lost 1 base and 10 bases, there was a span of 19 bases. There are 15 residues in the CDR3. CDR1 and CDR2 (germline): SGHTA, FQGNSA. CDR3 sequence: CASSLDAARRLDYTF. CDR3 bases: TGTGCCAGCAGCTTAGATGCAGCCCGGAGGCTCGACTACACCTTC.

This clonotype was observed a handful of times. The genes are TRBV5-6 and TRBJ2-7, with 7 nucleotides matching TRBD2. Per germline, CDR1 SGHDT and CDR2 YYEEEE. The CDR3 loop spans 15 amino acids. V trimming: 0 bases; J trimming: 3 bases; junction bases outside the gene matches: 6. CDR3 DNA sequence: TGTGCCAGCAGCTTGGTAGGGAGGGCACTCTACGAGCAGTACTTC. Protein product: CASSLVGRALYEQYF.

V and J are TRBV7-2 and TRBJ2-6, with D possibly TRBD2 on 7 matching bases. This CDR3 is 19 amino acids long. CDR1 and CDR2 from the germline V gene are SGHTA and FQGNSA. The V gene lost 3 bases and the J gene lost 3 bases, with 21 bases spanning the gap. The CDR3 DNA is TGTGCCAGCAGCTTGTCGCCTTTTCGGGGGGCGTTTGGGGCCAACGTCCTGACTTTC. Translating it yields CASSLSPFRGAFGANVLTF.

The chain carries TRBV7-3 and TRBJ2-1; a possible D gene is TRBD2 (6 bases). Trimming removed 2 bases from V and 4 bases from J, with 12 bases in between. The germline gives CDR1 SGHTA, CDR2 FQGTGA. The CDR3 contains 15 residues. CDR3 nucleotides: TGTGCCAGCAGCTTACTATCGGGGACTTACAATGAGCAGTTCTTC. This sequence encodes CASSLLSGTYNEQFF.

This clonotype appeared a few times. This chain uses TRBV6-5 with TRBJ2-1, with 7 positions matching TRBD1. The V segment lost 6 bases and the J segment 9 bases; nucleotides outside the gene matches: 5. This CDR3 is built from 12 residues. CDR1 and CDR2 from the germline V gene are MNHEY and SVGAGI. In DNA form, the CDR3 reads TGTGCCAGCAGCCCACAGGGGAGTGAGCAGTTCTTC. It is translated as CASSPQGSEQFF.

V is TRBV6-2 or TRBV6-3 and J is TRBJ1-5; 7 bases align to TRBD1. CDR3 length: 14 residues. CDR1 and CDR2 (germline): MNHEY, SVGEGT. V gave up 5 bases and J gave up 2 bases; unmatched junction bases: 3. The CDR3 protein is CASSTGDGNQPQHF. The CDR3 DNA reads TGTGCCAGCAGTACAGGGGATGGCAATCAGCCCCAGCATTTT.